One and the same sample provided the 21 T cell receptor beta chains below, sequenced in a study of identical twins. TCRdb re-analysed the 5' RACE reads in MiXCR, keeping a single row per CDR3 protein. The repertoire holds 600,000 to 700,000 distinct CDR3 sequences, with around 20% as singletons. In addition, the sample was reused for a study of T cells expressing NK-cell markers.

Sequencing was performed on PBMCs. These receptors all come from a woman younger than 35 in good health.

This clonotype was picked up a small number of times. The gene calls are TRBV12-3 or TRBV12-4 and TRBJ2-3; perhaps TRBD2 as D (7 bases). With 9 bases removed from V and 0 bases from J, the gap between germline ends came to 16 bases. The CDR3 runs 15 residues. DNA of the CDR3: TGTGCCAGTAAGGGGGGGGGTACTAGCACAGATACGCAGTATTTT. Protein product: CASKGGGTSTDTQYF.

The genes are TRBV18 and TRBJ2-1; D is undetermined. CDR3 length equals 14 residues. Germline V gives CDR1 KGHSH, CDR2 LQKENI. V lost 2 bases, J lost 16 bases, and 21 bases lay in between. The CDR3 region is CASSPAPVYLKHFF. The CDR3, as DNA: TGTGCCAGCTCACCAGCCCCTGTTTACCTAAAACACTTCTTC.

This clonotype showed up just a few times. V usage is TRBV28 and J usage is TRBJ2-3, with D perhaps matching TRBD2 (5 bases). The germline V gene has CDR1 MDHEN and CDR2 SYDVKM. The CDR3 length is 15 residues. V was shortened by 7 bases and J by 6 bases, with 20 bases between the two germline ends. DNA for the CDR3: TGTGCCAGCATACCCAACTTACTAGAAAGGGATACGCAGTATTTT. Amino acid sequence: CASIPNLLERDTQYF.

The V gene is TRBV12-3 or TRBV12-4, the J gene TRBJ2-4; D is perhaps TRBD1 or TRBD2 (5 bases each). This CDR3 has 14 residues. V lost 6 bases and J lost 0, with 9 bases in between. The CDR3 region is CASRRGAAKNIQYF. The DNA for the CDR3 is TGTGCCAGCAGACGGGGCGCAGCCAAAAACATTCAGTACTTC.

There are a few counts of this clonotype. This rearrangement joins TRBV7-9 to TRBJ1-2; D remains ambiguous. There are 15 residues in the CDR3. Germline loops: CDR1 SEHNR, CDR2 FQNEAQ (reference sequence). V was trimmed by 2 bases and J by 8 bases, leaving 18 bases between them. The CDR3 reads CASSLSVLMFGGYTF. CDR3 DNA: TGTGCCAGCAGCTTATCCGTTTTGATGTTTGGAGGCTACACCTTC. Filled out from reference TRBV7-9 and TRBJ1-2, the complete variable domain reads DTGVSQNPRHKITKRGQNVTFRCDPISEHNRLYWYRQTLGQGPEFLTYFQNEAQLEKSRLLSDRFSAERPKGSFSTLEIQRTEQGDSAMYLCASSLSVLMFGGYTFGSGTRLTVV.

This clonotype was observed many times. The chain is built from TRBV20-1 and TRBJ2-2; D remains ambiguous. Trimming cost V 0 bases and J 1 base, with 6 bases left between them. This CDR3 is built from 14 residues. Germline CDR1 and CDR2: DFQATT and SNEGSKA (reference sequence). The CDR3 DNA follows: TGCAGTGCTAGAGATCGGAGGAACACCGGGGAGCTGTTTTTT. Translating it yields CSARDRRNTGELFF.

The chain employs TRBV7-3 and TRBJ2-3; 9 bases match TRBD2. With V trimmed by 4 bases and J by 2 bases, 7 bases remained unmatched. This CDR3 contains 16 residues. The germline CDR1 and CDR2 sequences are SGHTA and FQGTGA. The CDR3 is CASSSGTSRTTDTQYF. CDR3 sequence (DNA): TGTGCCAGCAGCTCCGGGACTAGCAGGACCACAGATACGCAGTATTTT.

This clonotype occurred many times. The chain recombines TRBV20-1 with TRBJ2-1, with 9 nucleotides matching TRBD2. This CDR3 has 16 residues. V gave up 6 bases and J gave up 6 bases; unmatched junction bases: 15. Germline CDR1 and CDR2: DFQATT and SNEGSKA (reference sequence). CDR3 amino acids: CSATSVLAGAGNEQFF. The DNA for the CDR3 is TGCAGTGCGACCTCAGTTTTAGCGGGGGCCGGCAATGAGCAGTTCTTC.

The chain links TRBV5-1 to TRBJ2-5; 10 bases align to TRBD2. This CDR3 comprises 17 residues. CDR1 and CDR2 (germline): SGHRS, YFSETQ. Losses at the gene ends were 3 bases for V and 0 bases for J; bases not matched to a gene: 8. CDR3 in DNA: TGCGCCAGCAGCTATGGAAATAGCGGGAGGCACCAAGAGACCCAGTACTTC. It translates to CASSYGNSGRHQETQYF.

This clonotype was seen a handful of times. The chain links TRBV7-9 to TRBJ1-4; possible D gene TRBD1, 6 bases. V gave up 4 bases and J gave up 6 bases, with 15 bases separating them. The CDR3 spans 15 residues. Germline CDR1 is SEHNR and CDR2 is FQNEAQ (reference sequence). CDR3 sequence: CASSWVGTTDEKLFF. CDR3 nucleotides: TGTGCCAGCAGCTGGGTGGGGACAACGGATGAAAAACTGTTTTTT.

This clonotype has more than one count but fewer than ten. The gene calls are TRBV10-3 and TRBJ2-3; D is uncertain. Germline V gene lookup returns CDR1 ENHRY and CDR2 SYGVKD. The CDR3 sequence is 10 residues long. V shed 6 bases and J shed 4 bases, with 2 bases lying between them. CDR3 sequence reads: CAIRADTQYF. In DNA, the CDR3 is TGTGCCATCAGGGCAGATACGCAGTATTTT.

The chain recombines TRBV20-1 with TRBJ2-5; TRBD1 might be the D (7 bases). CDR1 and CDR2 (germline): DFQATT, SNEGSKA (reference sequence). The CDR3 consists of 15 residues. The V and J ends lost 0 bases and 5 bases respectively, with 16 bases between them. CDR3 bases: TGCAGTGCTAGAGATCCAGCGACAGGGAGGGAGACCCAGTACTTC. As protein: CSARDPATGRETQYF.

This clonotype was counted between two and nine times. This chain connects TRBV5-5 to TRBJ1-1; 8 positions agree with TRBD1. CDR3 size: 12 residues. Trimming at V came to 6 bases and at J to 8 bases, leaving 6 bases not matched to a gene. Germline V lookup: CDR1 SGHKS, CDR2 YYEKEE (reference sequence). CDR3 DNA sequence: TGTGCCAGCAACCCGGACAGGGTCGAAGCTTTCTTT. The encoded protein is CASNPDRVEAFF.

The chain couples TRBV21-1 to TRBJ2-7. TRBV21-1 is given as a pseudogene. The CDR3 has 16 residues. The CDR3 protein is CASSKARALNAYEQYF. Written as DNA, the CDR3 is TGTGCCAGCAGCAAAGCGCGAGCCTTGAACGCCTACGAGCAGTACTTC.

This clonotype was counted a few times. This chain links TRBV20-1 with TRBJ2-5, with D perhaps TRBD2 (5 bases). The CDR3 sequence is 11 residues long. The germline CDR1 and CDR2 sequences are DFQATT and SNEGSKA (reference sequence). This CDR3 reads CTAGSKETQYF. For the CDR3, the DNA is TGCACCGCGGGCTCTAAAGAGACCCAGTACTTC.

This chain uses TRBV3-1 with TRBJ2-2; D is unclear. Trimming took 1 base from V and 6 from J, leaving 6 bases between them. This CDR3 contains 13 residues. The V gene's germline CDR1 is LGHDT and CDR2 YNNKEL (reference sequence). The CDR3 sequence is CASSQGSPGELFF. In nucleotides, the CDR3 is TGTGCCAGCAGCCAAGGTTCCCCCGGGGAGCTGTTTTTT.

This chain links TRBV27 with TRBJ1-5; 10 bases fit TRBD1. The CDR3 sequence is 15 residues long. CDR1 is MNHEY, CDR2 SMNVEV, per germline (reference sequence). With V trimmed by 6 bases and J by 6 bases, 8 bases remained unmatched. For the CDR3, the DNA is TGTGCCAGCAGCCGAAAGGGGGACAGGGGTCAGCCCCAGCATTTT. Translating it yields CASSRKGDRGQPQHF.

This clonotype was recorded a few times. The chain uses TRBV5-6 and TRBJ1-5, with D possibly being TRBD1 (5 bases). The CDR3 has 14 amino acids. Trimming stripped 2 bases from V and 3 bases from J, with 9 bases between. In germline, CDR1 is SGHDT, CDR2 YYEEEE. The CDR3 sequence is CASSFGGVNQPQHF. The CDR3 bases are TGTGCCAGCAGCTTCGGGGGGGTCAATCAGCCCCAGCATTTT.

The chain couples TRBV7-9 to TRBJ2-7; D gene ambiguous. The V end was cut by 5 bases, the J end by 6 bases, with 11 bases between. The CDR3 is made up of 12 amino acids. CDR1 is SEHNR, CDR2 FQNEAQ, per germline (reference sequence). The CDR3 DNA is TGTGCCAGCAGCCCCCTTTCGGGCGAGCAGTACTTC. The encoded protein is CASSPLSGEQYF.

This clonotype occurred a few times. The V call is TRBV7-9, the J call TRBJ2-1; 10 bases map to TRBD2. Germline loops: CDR1 SEHNR, CDR2 FQNEAQ (reference sequence). The CDR3 runs 13 residues. Trimming cost V 4 bases and J 9 bases; bases outside gene matches: 3. CDR3 sequence reads: CASSSSGGVEQFF. The CDR3 DNA sequence: TGTGCCAGCAGCTCTAGCGGGGGAGTTGAGCAGTTCTTC.

The rearrangement uses TRBV5-1 and TRBJ2-2, with D unclear. The germline gives CDR1 SGHRS, CDR2 YFSETQ. V shed 4 bases and J shed 5 bases, with 9 bases lying between them. This CDR3 region has 13 residues. CDR3 residues: CASSGLGTGELFF. In DNA form, the CDR3 reads TGCGCCAGCAGCGGTCTAGGAACCGGGGAGCTGTTTTTT.